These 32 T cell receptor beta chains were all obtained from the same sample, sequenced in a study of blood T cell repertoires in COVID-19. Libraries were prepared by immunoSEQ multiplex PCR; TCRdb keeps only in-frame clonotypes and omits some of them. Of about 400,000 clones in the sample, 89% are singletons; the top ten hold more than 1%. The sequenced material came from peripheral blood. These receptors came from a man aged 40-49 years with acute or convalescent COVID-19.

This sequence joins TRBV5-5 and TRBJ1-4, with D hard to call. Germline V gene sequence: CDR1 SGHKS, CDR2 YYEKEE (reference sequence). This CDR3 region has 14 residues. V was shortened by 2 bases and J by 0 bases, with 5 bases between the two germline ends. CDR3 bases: TGTGCCAGCAGCTTAAGCTCAACTAATGAAAAACTGTTTTTT. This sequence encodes CASSLSSTNEKLFF.

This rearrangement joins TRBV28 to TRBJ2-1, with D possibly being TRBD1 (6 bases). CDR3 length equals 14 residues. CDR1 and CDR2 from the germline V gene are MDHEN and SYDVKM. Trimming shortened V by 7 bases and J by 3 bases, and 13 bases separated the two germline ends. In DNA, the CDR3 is TGTGCCAGCAATGGAAGGACAGACTACAATGAGCAGTTCTTC. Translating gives CASNGRTDYNEQFF.

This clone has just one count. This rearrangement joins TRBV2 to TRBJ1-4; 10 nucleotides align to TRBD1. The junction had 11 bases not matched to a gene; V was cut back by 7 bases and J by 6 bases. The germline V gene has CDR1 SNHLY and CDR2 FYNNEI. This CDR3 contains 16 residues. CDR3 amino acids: CASNRFGQGGDEKLFF. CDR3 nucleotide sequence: TGTGCCAGCAATAGATTTGGACAGGGGGGAGATGAAAAACTGTTTTTT.

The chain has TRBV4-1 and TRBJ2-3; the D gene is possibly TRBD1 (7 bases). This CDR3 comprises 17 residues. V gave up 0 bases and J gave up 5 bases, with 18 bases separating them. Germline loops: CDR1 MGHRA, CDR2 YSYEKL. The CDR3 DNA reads TGCGCCAGCAGCCAAGAGGAGGGGGCGGTTAACGAAGATACGCAGTATTTT. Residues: CASSQEEGAVNEDTQYF.

The CDR3 protein is CASSSTGMAGYGYTF. In nucleotides, the CDR3 is TGTGCCAGCAGTTCGACAGGGATGGCAGGCTATGGCTACACCTTC. The chain is built from TRBV27 and TRBJ1-2; 7 bases line up with TRBD1. The trim removed 4 bases at V and 4 bases at J, leaving 9 bases unmatched. CDR1 is MNHEY and CDR2 is SMNVEV in the germline V gene (reference sequence). The CDR3 is 15 residues long.

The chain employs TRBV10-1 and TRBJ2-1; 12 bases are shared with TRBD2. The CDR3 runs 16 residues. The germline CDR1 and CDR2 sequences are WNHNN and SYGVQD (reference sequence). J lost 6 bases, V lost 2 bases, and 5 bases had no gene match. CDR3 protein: CASSEKTSGSGNEQFF. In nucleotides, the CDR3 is TGCGCCAGCAGTGAGAAGACTAGCGGGAGCGGCAATGAGCAGTTCTTC.

The CDR3 spells CASTPTGTTNTEAFF. The CDR3 nucleotides read TGCGCCAGCACACCAACCGGGACAACCAACACTGAAGCTTTCTTT. The chain joins TRBV10-2 to TRBJ1-1, with D perhaps matching TRBD1 (6 bases). This CDR3 has 15 amino acids. The V and J ends lost 7 bases and 2 bases respectively, with 17 bases between them. CDR1 and CDR2 from the germline V gene are WSHSY and SAAADI.

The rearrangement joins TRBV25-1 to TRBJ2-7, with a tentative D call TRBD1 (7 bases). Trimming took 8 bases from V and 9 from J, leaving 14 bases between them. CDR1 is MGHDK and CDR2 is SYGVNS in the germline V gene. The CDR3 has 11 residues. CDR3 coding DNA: TGTGCCAGCGGGAGGACAGGCTCGCAGTACTTC. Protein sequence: CASGRTGSQYF.

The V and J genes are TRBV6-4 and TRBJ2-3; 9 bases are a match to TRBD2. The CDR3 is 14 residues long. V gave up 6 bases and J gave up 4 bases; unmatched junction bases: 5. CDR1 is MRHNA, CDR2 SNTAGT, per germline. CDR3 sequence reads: CASRREGLADTQYF. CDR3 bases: TGTGCCAGCAGGCGGGAGGGCCTCGCAGATACGCAGTATTTT.

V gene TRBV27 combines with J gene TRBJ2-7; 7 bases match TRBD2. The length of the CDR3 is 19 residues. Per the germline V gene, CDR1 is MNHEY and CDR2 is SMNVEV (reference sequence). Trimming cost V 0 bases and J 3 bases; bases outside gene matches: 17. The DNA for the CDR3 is TGTGCCAGCAGTTTATCTCCCAACCCGGGCGGGGGACCCAACTACGAGCAGTACTTC. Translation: CASSLSPNPGGGPNYEQYF.

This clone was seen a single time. The CDR3 coding sequence is TGTGCCAGCACCGGAGGATCCGAGCAGTACTTC. Its translation: CASTGGSEQYF. The genes are TRBV7-9 and TRBJ2-7; D is perhaps TRBD2 (5 bases). Deletions cut 7 bases from V and 6 bases from J, with 10 bases between. The V gene's germline CDR1 is SEHNR and CDR2 FQNEAQ (reference sequence). The CDR3 contains 11 residues.

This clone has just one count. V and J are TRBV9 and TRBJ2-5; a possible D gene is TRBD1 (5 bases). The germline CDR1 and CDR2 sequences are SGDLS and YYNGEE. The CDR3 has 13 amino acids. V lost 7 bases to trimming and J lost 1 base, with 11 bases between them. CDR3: CASGQTSQETQYF. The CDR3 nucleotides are TGTGCCAGCGGACAAACCTCCCAAGAGACCCAGTACTTC.

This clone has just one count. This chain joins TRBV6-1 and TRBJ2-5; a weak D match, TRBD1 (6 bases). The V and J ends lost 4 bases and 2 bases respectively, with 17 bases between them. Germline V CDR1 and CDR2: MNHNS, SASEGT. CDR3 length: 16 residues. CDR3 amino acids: CASSVSLGAGQETQYF. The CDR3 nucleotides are TGTGCCAGCAGTGTTAGTTTGGGGGCCGGGCAAGAGACCCAGTACTTC.

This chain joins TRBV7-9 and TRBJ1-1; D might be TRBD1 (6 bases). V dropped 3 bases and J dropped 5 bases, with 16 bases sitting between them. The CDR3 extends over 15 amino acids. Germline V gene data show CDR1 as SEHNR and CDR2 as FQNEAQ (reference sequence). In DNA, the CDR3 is TGTGCCAGCAGCTTTGGCAACAGGGATAATACTGAAGCTTTCTTT. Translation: CASSFGNRDNTEAFF.

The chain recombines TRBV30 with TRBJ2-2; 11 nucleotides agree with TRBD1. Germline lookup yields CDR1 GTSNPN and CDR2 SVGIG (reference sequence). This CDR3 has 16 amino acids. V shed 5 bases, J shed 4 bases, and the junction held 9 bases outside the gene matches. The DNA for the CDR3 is TGTGCCTGGCGGACCGGGACAGGGGGTTTCACCGGGGAGCTGTTTTTT. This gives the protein CAWRTGTGGFTGELFF.

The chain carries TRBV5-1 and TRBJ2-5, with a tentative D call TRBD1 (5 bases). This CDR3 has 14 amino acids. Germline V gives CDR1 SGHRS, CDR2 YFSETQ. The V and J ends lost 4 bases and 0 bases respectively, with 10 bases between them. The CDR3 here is CASSMTENQETQYF. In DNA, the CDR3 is TGCGCCAGCAGCATGACAGAAAACCAAGAGACCCAGTACTTC. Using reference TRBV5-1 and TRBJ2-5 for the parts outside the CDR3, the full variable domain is KAGVTQTPRYLIKTRGQQVTLSCSPISGHRSVSWYQQTPGQGLQFLFEYFSETQRNKGNFPGRFSGRQFSNSRSEMNVSTLELGDSALYLCASSMTENQETQYFGPGTRLLVL.

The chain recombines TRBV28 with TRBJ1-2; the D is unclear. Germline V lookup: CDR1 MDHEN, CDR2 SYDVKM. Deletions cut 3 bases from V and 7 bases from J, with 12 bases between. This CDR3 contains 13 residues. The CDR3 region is CASSFLSSGGYTF. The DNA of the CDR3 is TGTGCCAGCAGTTTCCTTTCTAGTGGTGGCTACACCTTC.

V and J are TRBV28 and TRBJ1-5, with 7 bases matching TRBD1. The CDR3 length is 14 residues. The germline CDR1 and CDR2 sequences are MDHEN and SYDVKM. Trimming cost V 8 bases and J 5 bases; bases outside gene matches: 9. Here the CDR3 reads CASGQRQGHQPQHF. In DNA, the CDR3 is TGTGCCAGCGGCCAGAGACAGGGACATCAGCCCCAGCATTTT. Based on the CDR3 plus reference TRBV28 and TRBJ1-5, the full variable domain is DVKVTQSSRYLVKRTGEKVFLECVQDMDHENMFWYRQDPGLGLRLIYFSYDVKMKEKGDIPEGYSVSREKKERFSLILESASTNQTSMYLCASGQRQGHQPQHFGDGTRLSIL.

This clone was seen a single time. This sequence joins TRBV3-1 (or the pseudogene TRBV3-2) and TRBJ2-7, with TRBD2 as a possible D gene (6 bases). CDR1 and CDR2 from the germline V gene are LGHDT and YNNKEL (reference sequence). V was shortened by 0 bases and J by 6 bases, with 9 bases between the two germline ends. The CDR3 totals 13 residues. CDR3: CASSQDGGAEQYF. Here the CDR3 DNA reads TGTGCCAGCAGCCAAGATGGAGGGGCCGAGCAGTACTTC.

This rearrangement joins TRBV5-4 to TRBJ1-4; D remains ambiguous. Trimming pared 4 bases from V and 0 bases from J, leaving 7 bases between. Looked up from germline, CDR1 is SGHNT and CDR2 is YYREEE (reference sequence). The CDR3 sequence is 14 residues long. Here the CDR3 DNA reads TGTGCCAGCAGCATCAGTACAACTAATGAAAAACTGTTTTTT. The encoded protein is CASSISTTNEKLFF. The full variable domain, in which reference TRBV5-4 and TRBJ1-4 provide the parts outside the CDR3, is ETGVTQSPTHLIKTRGQQVTLRCSSQSGHNTVSWYQQALGQGPQFIFQYYREEENGRGNFPPRFSGLQFPNYSSELNVNALELDDSALYLCASSISTTNEKLFFGSGTQLSVL.

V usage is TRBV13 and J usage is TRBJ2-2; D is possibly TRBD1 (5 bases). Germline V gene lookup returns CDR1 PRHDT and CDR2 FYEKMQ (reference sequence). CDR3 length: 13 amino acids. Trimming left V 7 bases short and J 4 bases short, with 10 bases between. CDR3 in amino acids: CASTRGSTGELFF. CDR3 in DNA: TGTGCCAGCACTAGGGGTTCCACCGGGGAGCTGTTTTTT.

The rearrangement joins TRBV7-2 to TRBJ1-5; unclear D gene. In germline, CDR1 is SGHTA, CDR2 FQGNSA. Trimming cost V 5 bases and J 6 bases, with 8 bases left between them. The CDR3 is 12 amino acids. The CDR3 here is CASSTFGQPQHF. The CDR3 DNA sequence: TGTGCCAGCAGCACTTTTGGTCAGCCCCAGCATTTT.

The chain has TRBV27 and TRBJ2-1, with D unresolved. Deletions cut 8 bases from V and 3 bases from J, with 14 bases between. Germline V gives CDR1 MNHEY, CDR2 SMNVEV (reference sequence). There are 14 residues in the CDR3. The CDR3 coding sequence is TGTGCCAGCGGTGCGCTCAAGAACTACAATGAGCAGTTCTTC. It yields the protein CASGALKNYNEQFF.

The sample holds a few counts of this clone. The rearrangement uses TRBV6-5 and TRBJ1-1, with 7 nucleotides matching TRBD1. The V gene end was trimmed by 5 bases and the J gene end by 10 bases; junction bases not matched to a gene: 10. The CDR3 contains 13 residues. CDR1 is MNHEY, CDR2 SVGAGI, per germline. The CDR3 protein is CASSPRQGSRAFF. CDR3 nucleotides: TGTGCCAGCAGTCCAAGACAGGGCTCACGAGCTTTCTTT.

The CDR3 sequence is CASSDGRGNEKLFF. CDR3 nucleotides: TGTGCCAGCAGTGACGGCAGGGGTAATGAAAAACTGTTTTTT. This chain uses TRBV2 with TRBJ1-4; D is perhaps TRBD1 (6 bases). The CDR3 totals 14 residues. V lost 3 bases and J lost 4, with 9 bases in between. Germline values: CDR1 SNHLY, CDR2 FYNNEI.

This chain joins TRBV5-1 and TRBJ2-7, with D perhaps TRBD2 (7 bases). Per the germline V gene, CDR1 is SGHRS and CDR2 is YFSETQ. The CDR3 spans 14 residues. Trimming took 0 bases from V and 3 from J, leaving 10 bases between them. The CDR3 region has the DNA TGCGCCAGCAGCTTGGACAGGGAGGGCTACGAGCAGTACTTC. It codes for CASSLDREGYEQYF.

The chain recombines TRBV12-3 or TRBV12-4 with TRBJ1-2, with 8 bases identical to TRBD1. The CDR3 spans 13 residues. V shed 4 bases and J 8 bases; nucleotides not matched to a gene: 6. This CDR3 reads CASSSGQGTGYTF. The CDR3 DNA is TGTGCCAGCAGTTCCGGACAGGGAACCGGCTACACCTTC.

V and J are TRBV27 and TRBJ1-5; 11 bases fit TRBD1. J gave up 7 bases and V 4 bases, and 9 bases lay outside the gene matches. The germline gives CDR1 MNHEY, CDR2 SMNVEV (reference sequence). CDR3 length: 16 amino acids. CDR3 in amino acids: CASSWTGGLQGQPQHF. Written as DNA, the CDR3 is TGTGCCAGCAGTTGGACAGGGGGCTTACAGGGGCAGCCCCAGCATTTT.

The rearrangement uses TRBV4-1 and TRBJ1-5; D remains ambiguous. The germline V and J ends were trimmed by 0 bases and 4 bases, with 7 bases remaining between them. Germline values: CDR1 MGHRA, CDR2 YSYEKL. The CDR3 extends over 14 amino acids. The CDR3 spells CASSQDRGNQPQHF. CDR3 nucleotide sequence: TGCGCCAGCAGCCAAGATCGGGGAAATCAGCCCCAGCATTTT.

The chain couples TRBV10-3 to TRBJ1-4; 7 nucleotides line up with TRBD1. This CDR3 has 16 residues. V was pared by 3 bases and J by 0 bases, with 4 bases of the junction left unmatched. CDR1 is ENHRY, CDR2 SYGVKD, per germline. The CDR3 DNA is TGTGCCATCAGTGAAACAGGGGATACAACTAATGAAAAACTGTTTTTT. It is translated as CAISETGDTTNEKLFF.

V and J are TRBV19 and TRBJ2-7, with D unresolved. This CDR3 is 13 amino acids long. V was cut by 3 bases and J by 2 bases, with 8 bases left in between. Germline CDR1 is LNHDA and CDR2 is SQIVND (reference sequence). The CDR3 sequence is CASSIAPAYEQYF. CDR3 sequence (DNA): TGTGCCAGTAGTATCGCGCCGGCCTACGAGCAGTACTTC.

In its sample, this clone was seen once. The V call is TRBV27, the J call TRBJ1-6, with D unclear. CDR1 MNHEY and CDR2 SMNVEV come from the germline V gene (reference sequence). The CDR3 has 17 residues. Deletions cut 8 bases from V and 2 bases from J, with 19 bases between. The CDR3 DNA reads TGTGCCAGCTCCTCCAGGACGGACTGGGCCTATAATTCACCCCTCCACTTT. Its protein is CASSSRTDWAYNSPLHF.